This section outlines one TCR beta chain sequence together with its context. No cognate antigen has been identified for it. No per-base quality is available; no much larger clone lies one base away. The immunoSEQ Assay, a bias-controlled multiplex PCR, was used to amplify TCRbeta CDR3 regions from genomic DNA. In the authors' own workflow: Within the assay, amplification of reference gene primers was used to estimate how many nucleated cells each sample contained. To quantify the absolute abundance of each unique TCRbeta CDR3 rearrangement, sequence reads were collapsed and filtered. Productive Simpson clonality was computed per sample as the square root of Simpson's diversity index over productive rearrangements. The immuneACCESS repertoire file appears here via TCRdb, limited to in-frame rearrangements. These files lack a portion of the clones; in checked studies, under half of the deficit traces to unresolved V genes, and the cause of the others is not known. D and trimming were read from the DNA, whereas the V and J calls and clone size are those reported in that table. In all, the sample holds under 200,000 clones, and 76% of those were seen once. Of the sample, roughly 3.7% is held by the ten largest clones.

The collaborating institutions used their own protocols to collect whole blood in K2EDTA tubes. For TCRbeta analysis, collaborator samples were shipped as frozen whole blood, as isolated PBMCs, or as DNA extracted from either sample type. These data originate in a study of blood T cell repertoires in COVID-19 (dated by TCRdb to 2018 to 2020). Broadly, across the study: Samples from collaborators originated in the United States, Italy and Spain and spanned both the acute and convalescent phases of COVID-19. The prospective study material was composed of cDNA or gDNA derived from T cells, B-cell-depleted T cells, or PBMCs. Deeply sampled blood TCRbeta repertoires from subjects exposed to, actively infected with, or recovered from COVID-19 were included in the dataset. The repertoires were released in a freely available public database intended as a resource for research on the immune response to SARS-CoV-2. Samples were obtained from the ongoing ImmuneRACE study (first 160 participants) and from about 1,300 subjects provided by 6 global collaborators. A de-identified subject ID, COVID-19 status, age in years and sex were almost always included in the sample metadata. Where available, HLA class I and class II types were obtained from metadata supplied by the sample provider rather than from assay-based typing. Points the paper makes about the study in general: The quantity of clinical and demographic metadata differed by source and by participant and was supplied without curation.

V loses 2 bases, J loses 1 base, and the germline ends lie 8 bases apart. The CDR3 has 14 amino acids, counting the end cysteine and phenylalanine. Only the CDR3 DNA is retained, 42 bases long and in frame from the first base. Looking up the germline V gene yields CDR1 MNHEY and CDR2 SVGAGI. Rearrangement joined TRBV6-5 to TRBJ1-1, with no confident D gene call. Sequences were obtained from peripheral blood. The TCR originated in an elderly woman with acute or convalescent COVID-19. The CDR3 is CASSYPGTNTEAFF. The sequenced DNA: TGTGCCAGCAGTTACCCAGGTACGAACACTGAAGCTTTCTTT.